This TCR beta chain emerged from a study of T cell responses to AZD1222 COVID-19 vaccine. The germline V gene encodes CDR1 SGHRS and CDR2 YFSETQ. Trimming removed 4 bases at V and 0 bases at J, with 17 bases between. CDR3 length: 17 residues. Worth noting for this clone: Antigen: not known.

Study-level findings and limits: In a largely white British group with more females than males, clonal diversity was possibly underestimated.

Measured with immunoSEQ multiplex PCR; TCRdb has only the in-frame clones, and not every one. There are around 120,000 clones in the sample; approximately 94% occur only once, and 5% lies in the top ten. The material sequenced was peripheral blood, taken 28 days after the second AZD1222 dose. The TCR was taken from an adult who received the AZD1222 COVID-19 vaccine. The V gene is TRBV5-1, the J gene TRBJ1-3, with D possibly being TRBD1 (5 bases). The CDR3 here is CASSLSGQPFSGNTIYF. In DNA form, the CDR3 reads TGCGCCAGCAGCCTATCGGGGCAGCCTTTCTCTGGAAACACCATATATTTT. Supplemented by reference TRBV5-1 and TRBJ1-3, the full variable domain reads KAGVTQTPRYLIKTRGQQVTLSCSPISGHRSVSWYQQTPGQGLQFLFEYFSETQRNKGNFPGRFSGRQFSNSRSEMNVSTLELGDSALYLCASSLSGQPFSGNTIYFGEGSWLTVV.